The rows below give T cell receptor beta chains drawn from one sample of a study of human CD8 memory T cell subsets. For each CDR3 protein, TCRdb gives one entry from its re-call of the 5' RACE reads, without DNA. This sample's table has over 5,500 distinct CDR3 sequences. The specimen sequenced was CD8+ T cells from PBMCs. The receptors come from a human donor in good health. Each CDR3 is given with its conserved first and last residue. Each record gives: clone size, J gene, V gene, CDR3 protein. Part of the rows lack a size; the others show once, few, many or a class for expanded clones.

>.|TRBJ2-3|TRBV29-1
CSVVGLADTDTQYF
>.|TRBJ2-3|TRBV19
CASTPGSGGYTDTQYF
>.|TRBJ2-7|TRBV20-1
CSARDSDSYEQYF
>.|TRBJ2-7|TRBV5-1
CASSPWDGDYEQYF
>.|TRBJ2-4|TRBV20-1
CSAPAGDIQYF
>.|TRBJ2-1|TRBV19
CASRISGRSSYNEQFF
>medium-sized|TRBJ1-1|TRBV7-9
CASSSRLRTHTEAFF
>hyperexpanded|TRBJ1-5|TRBV7-2
CASSLEGSQYSNQPQHF
>.|TRBJ2-3|TRBV7-9
CASSGHSGRSTDTQYF
>.|TRBJ2-2|TRBV28
CASSSPGRQGGSGELFF